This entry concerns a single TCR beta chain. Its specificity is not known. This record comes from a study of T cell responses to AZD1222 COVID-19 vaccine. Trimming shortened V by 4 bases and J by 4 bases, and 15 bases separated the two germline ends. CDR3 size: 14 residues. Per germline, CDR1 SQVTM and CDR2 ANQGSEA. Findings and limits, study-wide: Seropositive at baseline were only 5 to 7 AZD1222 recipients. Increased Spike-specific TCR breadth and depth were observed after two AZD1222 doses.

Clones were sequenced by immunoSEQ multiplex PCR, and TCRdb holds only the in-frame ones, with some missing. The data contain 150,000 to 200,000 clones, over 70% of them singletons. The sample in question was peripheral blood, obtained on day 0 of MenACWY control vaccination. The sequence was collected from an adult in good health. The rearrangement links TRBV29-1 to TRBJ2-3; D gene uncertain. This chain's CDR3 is CSVAGELVSDTQYF. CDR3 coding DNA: TGCAGCGTTGCGGGCGAGTTAGTTTCAGATACGCAGTATTTT.